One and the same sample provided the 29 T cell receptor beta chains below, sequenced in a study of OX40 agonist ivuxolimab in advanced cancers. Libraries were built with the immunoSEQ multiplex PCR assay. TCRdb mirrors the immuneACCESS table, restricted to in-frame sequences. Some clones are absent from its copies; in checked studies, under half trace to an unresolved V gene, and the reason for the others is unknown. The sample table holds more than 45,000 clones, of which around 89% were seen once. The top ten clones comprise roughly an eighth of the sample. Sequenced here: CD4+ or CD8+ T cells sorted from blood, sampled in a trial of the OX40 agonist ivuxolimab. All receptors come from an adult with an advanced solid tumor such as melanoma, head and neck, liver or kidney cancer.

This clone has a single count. CDR3 DNA sequence: TGCGCCAGCAGCCATCCCGCGGGAGGGCCCCTCAATGAGCAGTTCTTC. Residues: CASSHPAGGPLNEQFF. This sequence joins TRBV4-3 and TRBJ2-1, with 9 nucleotides matching TRBD2. CDR3 size: 16 residues. CDR1 LGHNA and CDR2 YSLEER come from the germline V gene. After removal of 3 bases from V and 6 bases from J, the junction contained 9 bases not matched to a gene.

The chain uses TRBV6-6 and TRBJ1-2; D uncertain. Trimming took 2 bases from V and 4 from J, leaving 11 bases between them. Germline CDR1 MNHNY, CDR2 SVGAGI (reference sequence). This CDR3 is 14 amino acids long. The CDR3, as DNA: TGTGCCAGCAGTTACACAGCGCGCTTCTATGGCTACACCTTC. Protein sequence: CASSYTARFYGYTF.

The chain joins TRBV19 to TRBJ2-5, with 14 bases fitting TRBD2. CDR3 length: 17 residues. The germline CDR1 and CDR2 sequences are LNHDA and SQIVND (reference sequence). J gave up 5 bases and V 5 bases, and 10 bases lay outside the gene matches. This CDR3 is CASSLGTSGREGETQYF. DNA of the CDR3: TGTGCCAGTAGTCTCGGGACTAGCGGGAGAGAGGGGGAGACCCAGTACTTC. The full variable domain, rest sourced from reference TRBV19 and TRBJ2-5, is DGGITQSPKYLFRKEGQNVTLSCEQNLNHDAMYWYRQDPGQGLRLIYYSQIVNDFQKGDIAEGYSVSREKKESFPLTVTSAQKNPTAFYLCASSLGTSGREGETQYFGPGTRLLVL.

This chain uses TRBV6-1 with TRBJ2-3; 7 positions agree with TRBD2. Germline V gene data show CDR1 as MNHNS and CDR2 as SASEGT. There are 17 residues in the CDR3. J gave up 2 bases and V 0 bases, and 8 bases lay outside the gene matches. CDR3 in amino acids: CASSEADGRDYTDTQYF. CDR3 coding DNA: TGTGCCAGCAGTGAAGCAGACGGGCGGGACTACACAGATACGCAGTATTTT.

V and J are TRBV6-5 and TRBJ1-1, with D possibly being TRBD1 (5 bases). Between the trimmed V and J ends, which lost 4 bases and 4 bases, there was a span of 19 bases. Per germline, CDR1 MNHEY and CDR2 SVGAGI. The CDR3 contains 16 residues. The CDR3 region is CASSSGTDSVSTEAFF. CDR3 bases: TGTGCCAGCAGTTCCGGGACCGATTCCGTATCCACTGAAGCTTTCTTT.

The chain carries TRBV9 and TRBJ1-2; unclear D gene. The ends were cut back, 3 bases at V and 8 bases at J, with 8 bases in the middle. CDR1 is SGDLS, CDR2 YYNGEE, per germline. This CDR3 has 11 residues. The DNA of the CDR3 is TGTGCCAGCAGCGGGTTAGGAGGCTACACCTTC. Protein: CASSGLGGYTF.

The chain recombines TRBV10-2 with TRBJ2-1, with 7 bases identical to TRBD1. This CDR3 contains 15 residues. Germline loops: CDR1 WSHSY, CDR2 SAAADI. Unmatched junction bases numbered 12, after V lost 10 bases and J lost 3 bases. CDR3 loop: CATGHPAGGYNEQFF. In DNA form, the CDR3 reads TGCGCCACCGGCCACCCGGCAGGGGGCTACAATGAGCAGTTCTTC.

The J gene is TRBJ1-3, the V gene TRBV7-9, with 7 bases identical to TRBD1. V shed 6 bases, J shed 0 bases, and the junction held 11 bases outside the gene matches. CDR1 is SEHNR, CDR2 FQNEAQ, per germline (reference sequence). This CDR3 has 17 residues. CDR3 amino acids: CASSPGTAKISGNTIYF. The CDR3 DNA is TGTGCCAGCAGTCCCGGGACAGCTAAAATCTCTGGAAACACCATATATTTT.

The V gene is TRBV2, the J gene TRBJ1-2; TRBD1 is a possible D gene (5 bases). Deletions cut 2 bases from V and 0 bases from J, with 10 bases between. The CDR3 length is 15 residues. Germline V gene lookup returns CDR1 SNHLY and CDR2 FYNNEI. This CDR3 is CASSESGVPNYGYTF. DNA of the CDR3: TGTGCCAGCAGTGAATCGGGGGTTCCTAACTATGGCTACACCTTC.

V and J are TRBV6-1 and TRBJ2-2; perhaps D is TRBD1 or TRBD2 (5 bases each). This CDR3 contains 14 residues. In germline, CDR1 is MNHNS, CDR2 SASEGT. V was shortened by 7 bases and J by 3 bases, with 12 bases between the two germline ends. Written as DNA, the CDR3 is TGTGCCAGCAATCTGGGGGTGCACACCGGGGAGCTGTTTTTT. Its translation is CASNLGVHTGELFF.

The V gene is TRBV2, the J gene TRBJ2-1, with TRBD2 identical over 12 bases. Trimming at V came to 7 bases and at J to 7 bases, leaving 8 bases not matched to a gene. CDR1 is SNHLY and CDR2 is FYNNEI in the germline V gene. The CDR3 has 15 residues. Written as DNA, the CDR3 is TGTGCCAGCATTTCTAGCGGGAGGGCCAGGAATGAGCAGTTCTTC. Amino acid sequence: CASISSGRARNEQFF. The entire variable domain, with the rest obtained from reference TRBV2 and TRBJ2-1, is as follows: EPEVTQTPSHQVTQMGQEVILRCVPISNHLYFYWYRQILGQKVEFLVSFYNNEISEKSEIFDDQFSVERPDGSNFTLKIRSTKLEDSAMYFCASISSGRARNEQFFGPGTRLTVL.

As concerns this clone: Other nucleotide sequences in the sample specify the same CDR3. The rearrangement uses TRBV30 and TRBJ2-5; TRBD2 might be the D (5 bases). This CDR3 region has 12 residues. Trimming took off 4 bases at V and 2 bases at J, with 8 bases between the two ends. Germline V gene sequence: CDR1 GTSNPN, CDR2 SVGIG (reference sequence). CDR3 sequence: CAWKRIQETQYF. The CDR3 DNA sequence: TGTGCCTGGAAGCGGATTCAAGAGACCCAGTACTTC. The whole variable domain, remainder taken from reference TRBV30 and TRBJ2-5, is SQTIHQWPATLVQPVGSPLSLECTVEGTSNPNLYWYRQAAGRGLQLLFYSVGIGQISSEVPQNLSASRPQDRQFILSSKKLLLSDSGFYLCAWKRIQETQYFGPGTRLLVL.

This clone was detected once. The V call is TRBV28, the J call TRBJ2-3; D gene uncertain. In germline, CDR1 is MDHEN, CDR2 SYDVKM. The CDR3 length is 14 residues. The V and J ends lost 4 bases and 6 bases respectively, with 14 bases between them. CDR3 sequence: CASSYGRRTDTQYF. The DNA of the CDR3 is TGTGCCAGCAGTTATGGTAGACGGACGGATACGCAGTATTTT.

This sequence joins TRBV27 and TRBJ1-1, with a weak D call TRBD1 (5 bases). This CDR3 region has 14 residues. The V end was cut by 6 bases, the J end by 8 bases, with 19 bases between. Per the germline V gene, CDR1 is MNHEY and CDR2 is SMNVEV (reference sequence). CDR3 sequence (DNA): TGTGCCAGCAGGTGGGGTGCCGGGACCTTCGAAGCTTTCTTT. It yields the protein CASRWGAGTFEAFF.

DNA for the CDR3: TGTGCCAGCAAGGGACACTTGAACACCGGGGAGCTGTTTTTT. Protein product: CASKGHLNTGELFF. This chain connects TRBV28 to TRBJ2-2; possible D gene TRBD1, 6 bases. Trimming cost V 7 bases and J 1 base, with 10 bases left between them. The CDR3 consists of 14 residues. Germline values: CDR1 MDHEN, CDR2 SYDVKM.

The CDR3: CASSVGGGLAGGPSSYNEQFF. CDR3 DNA sequence: TGTGCCAGCAGCGTGGGGGGCGGACTAGCGGGAGGCCCCAGCTCCTACAATGAGCAGTTCTTC. This chain joins TRBV9 and TRBJ2-1; 14 nucleotides agree with TRBD2. The CDR3 runs 21 residues. The V gene end was trimmed by 2 bases and the J gene end by 0 bases; junction bases not matched to a gene: 13. The V gene's germline CDR1 is SGDLS and CDR2 YYNGEE.

CDR3 region: CATSRGETSNQPQHF. CDR3 nucleotide sequence: TGTGCCACCAGCAGAGGAGAGACCTCCAATCAGCCCCAGCATTTT. This sequence joins TRBV15 and TRBJ1-5; D not certain. Germline CDR1 is LNHNV and CDR2 is YYDKDF (reference sequence). V lost 1 base and J 3 bases, leaving 10 bases between the germline ends. The CDR3 runs 15 residues.

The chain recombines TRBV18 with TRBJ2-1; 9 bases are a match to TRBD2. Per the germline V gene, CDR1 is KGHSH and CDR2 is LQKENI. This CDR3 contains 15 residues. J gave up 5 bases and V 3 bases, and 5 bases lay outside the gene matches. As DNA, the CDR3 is TGTGCCAGCTCACCTACTAGCGGGCGGGACAATGAGCAGTTCTTC. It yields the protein CASSPTSGRDNEQFF.

The CDR3 spells CASSDRDRDEQFF. The CDR3 nucleotides read TGCGCCAGCAGTGACCGGGACAGGGATGAGCAGTTCTTC. This chain links TRBV10-2 with TRBJ2-1; 9 bases align to TRBD1. CDR1 WSHSY and CDR2 SAAADI come from the germline V gene. V was clipped by 3 bases and J by 8 bases; unmatched bases: 2. CDR3 length: 13 residues.

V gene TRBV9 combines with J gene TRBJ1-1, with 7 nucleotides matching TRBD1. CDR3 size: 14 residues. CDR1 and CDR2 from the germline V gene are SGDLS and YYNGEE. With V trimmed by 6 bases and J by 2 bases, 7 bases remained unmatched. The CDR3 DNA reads TGTGCCAGCAACAGAGGGGGCCTAAACACTGAAGCTTTCTTT. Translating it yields CASNRGGLNTEAFF. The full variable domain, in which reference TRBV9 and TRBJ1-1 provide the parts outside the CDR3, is DSGVTQTPKHLITATGQRVTLRCSPRSGDLSVYWYQQSLDQGLQFLIQYYNGEERAKGNILERFSAQQFPDLHSELNLSSLELGDSALYFCASNRGGLNTEAFFGQGTRLTVV.

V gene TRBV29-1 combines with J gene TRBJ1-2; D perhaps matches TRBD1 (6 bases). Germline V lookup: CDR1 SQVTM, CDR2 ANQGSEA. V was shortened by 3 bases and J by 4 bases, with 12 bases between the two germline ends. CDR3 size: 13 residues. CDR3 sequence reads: CSVEDSYSYGYTF. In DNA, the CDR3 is TGCAGCGTTGAGGACAGTTACAGCTATGGCTACACCTTC.

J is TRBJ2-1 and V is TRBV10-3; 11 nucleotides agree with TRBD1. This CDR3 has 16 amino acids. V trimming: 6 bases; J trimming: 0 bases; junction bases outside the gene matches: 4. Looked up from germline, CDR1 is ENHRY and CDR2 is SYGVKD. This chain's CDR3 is CAISAGTGGSYNEQFF. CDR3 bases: TGTGCCATCAGCGCCGGGACAGGGGGCTCCTACAATGAGCAGTTCTTC.

The CDR3 bases are TGTGCCAGCGACAGGGGTCCTTCACCCCTCCACTTT. Its translation: CASDRGPSPLHF. V and J are TRBV28 and TRBJ1-6; 8 nucleotides align to TRBD1. From germline, CDR1 is MDHEN and CDR2 SYDVKM. V shed 8 bases, J shed 9 bases, and the junction held 3 bases outside the gene matches. CDR3 size: 12 residues.

This CDR3 is CAWTDQRSCTDTQYF. DNA for the CDR3: TGTGCCTGGACGGATCAGCGCTCTTGCACAGATACGCAGTATTTT. This sequence joins TRBV30 and TRBJ2-3; no firm D call. CDR3 length: 15 residues. Germline V gene sequence: CDR1 GTSNPN, CDR2 SVGIG (reference sequence). V lost 4 bases to trimming and J lost 1 base, with 15 bases between them.

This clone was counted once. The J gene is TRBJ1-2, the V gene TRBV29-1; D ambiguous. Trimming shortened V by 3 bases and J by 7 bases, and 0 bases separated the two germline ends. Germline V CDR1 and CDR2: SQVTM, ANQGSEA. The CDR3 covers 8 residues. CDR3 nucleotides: TGCAGCGTTGATGGCTACACCTTC. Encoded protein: CSVDGYTF. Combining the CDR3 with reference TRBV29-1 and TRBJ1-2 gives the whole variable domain SAVISQKPSRDICQRGTSLTIQCQVDSQVTMMFWYRQQPGQSLTLIATANQGSEATYESGFVIDKFPISRPNLTFSTLTVSNMSPEDSSIYLCSVDGYTFGSGTRLTVV.

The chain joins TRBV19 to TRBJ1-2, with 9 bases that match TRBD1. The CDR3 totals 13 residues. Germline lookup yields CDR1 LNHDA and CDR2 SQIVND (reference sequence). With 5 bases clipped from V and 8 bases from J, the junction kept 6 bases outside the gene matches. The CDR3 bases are TGTGCCAGTAGTGTACAGGGGGCACTGGGCTACACCTTC. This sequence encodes CASSVQGALGYTF.

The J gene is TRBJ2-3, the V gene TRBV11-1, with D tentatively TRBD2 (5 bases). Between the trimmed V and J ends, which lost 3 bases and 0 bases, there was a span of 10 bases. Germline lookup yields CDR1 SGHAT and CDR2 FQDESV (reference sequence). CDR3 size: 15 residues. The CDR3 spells CASSFQRISTDTQYF. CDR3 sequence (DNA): TGTGCCAGCAGCTTCCAGCGGATAAGCACAGATACGCAGTATTTT.

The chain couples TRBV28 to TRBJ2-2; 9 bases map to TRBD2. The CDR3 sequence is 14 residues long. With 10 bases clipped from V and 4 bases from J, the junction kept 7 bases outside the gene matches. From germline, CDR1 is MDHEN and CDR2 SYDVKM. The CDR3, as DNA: TGTGCCACTACTAGCGGGCACGTCACCGGGGAGCTGTTTTTT. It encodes CATTSGHVTGELFF. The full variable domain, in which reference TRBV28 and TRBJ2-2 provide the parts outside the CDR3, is DVKVTQSSRYLVKRTGEKVFLECVQDMDHENMFWYRQDPGLGLRLIYFSYDVKMKEKGDIPEGYSVSREKKERFSLILESASTNQTSMYLCATTSGHVTGELFFGEGSRLTVL.

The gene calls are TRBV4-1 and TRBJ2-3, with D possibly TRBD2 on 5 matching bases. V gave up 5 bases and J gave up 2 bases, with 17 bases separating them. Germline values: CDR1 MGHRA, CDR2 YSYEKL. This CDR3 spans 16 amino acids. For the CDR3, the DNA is TGCGCCAGCAGCTCACTGGCGGGCGTGAACACAGATACGCAGTATTTT. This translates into CASSSLAGVNTDTQYF.